The entry below gives a single TCR beta chain sequence along with its context. The target antigen is unknown. This specimen belongs to a study of identical twins. Study-wide results and caveats: In cord blood, abundant beta clonotypes had fewer insertions; memory showed no trend. Partial confounding of zero-insertion analyses by invariant MAIT and iNKT cells was possible.

cDNA carried unique molecular identifiers, and a universal primer site was added by template switching. TCRdb reanalysed the 5' RACE reads using MiXCR and keeps one entry per CDR3 protein. Of hundreds of thousands of distinct CDR3 sequences listed, over 8.5% were seen once; the top ten hold 0.8% to 1%. V lost 6 bases, J lost 2 bases, and 14 bases lay in between. Germline-derived CDR1 and CDR2 are DFQATT and SNEGSKA (reference sequence). The CDR3 sequence is 13 residues long. These sequences were also reported in another study, on yellow fever vaccine responses in identical twins.

This chain connects TRBV20-1 to TRBJ2-7, with D maybe TRBD2 (5 bases). Material: PBMCs. This sequence was found in a woman in her late teens or twenties in good health. CDR3 DNA sequence: TGCAGTGCGGCGAGACTATCTCCCTACGAGCAGTACTTC. The encoded protein is CSAARLSPYEQYF.